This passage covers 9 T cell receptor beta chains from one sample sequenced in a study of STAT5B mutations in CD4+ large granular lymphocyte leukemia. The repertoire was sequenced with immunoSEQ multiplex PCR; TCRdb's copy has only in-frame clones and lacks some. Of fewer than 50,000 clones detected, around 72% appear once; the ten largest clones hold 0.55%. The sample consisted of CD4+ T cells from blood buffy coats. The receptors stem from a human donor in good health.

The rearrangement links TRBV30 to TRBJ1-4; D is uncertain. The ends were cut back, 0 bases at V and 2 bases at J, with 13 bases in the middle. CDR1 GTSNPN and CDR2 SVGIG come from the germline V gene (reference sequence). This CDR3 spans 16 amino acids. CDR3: CAWSVPGGRTNEKLFF. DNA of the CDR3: TGTGCCTGGAGTGTACCAGGAGGCAGGACTAATGAAAAACTGTTTTTT.

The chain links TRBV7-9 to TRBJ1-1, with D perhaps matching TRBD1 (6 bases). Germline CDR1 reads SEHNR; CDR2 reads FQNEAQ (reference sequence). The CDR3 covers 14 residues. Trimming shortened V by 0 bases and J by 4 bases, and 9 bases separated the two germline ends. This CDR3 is CASSLAGASTEAFF. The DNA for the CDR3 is TGTGCCAGCAGCTTAGCGGGGGCTAGCACTGAAGCTTTCTTT.

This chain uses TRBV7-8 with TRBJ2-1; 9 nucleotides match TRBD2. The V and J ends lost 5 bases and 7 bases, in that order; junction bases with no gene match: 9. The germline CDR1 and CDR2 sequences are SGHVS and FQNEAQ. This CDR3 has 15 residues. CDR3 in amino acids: CASSPSDSGGNEQFF. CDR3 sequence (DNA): TGTGCCAGCAGCCCGAGTGATAGCGGGGGAAATGAGCAGTTCTTC. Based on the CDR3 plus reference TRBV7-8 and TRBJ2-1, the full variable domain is GAGVSQSPRYKVAKRGQDVALRCDPISGHVSLFWYQQALGQGPEFLTYFQNEAQLDKSGLPSDRFFAERPEGSVSTLKIQRTQQEDSAVYLCASSPSDSGGNEQFFGPGTRLTVL.

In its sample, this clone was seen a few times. The CDR3 nucleotides read TGTGCCTGGAGTGGGGGACTGGCGAACACTGAAGCTTTCTTT. Translation: CAWSGGLANTEAFF. The rearrangement links TRBV30 to TRBJ1-1, with TRBD1 as a possible D gene (5 bases). The V and J ends lost 1 base and 1 base respectively, with 10 bases between them. The CDR3 contains 14 residues. Germline CDR1 is GTSNPN and CDR2 is SVGIG (reference sequence).

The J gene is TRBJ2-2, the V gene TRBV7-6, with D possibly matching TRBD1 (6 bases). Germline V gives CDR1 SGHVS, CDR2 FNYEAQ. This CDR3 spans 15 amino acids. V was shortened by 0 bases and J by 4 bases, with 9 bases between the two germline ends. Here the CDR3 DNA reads TGTGCCAGCAGCTTAGCCTACAGGGTCACCGGGGAGCTGTTTTTT. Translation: CASSLAYRVTGELFF.

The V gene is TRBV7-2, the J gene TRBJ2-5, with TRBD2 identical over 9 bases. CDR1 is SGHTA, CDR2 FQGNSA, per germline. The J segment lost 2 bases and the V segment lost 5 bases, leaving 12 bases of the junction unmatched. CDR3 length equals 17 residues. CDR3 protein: CASSAPWGSGRQETQYF. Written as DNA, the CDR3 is TGTGCCAGCAGCGCCCCCTGGGGTAGCGGGAGACAAGAGACCCAGTACTTC.

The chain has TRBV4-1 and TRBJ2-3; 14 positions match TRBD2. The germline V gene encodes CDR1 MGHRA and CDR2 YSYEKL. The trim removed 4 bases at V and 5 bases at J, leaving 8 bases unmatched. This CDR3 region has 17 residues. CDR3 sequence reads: CASSRRLAGGPGDTQYF. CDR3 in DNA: TGCGCCAGCAGCCGTAGACTAGCGGGAGGGCCAGGAGATACGCAGTATTTT.

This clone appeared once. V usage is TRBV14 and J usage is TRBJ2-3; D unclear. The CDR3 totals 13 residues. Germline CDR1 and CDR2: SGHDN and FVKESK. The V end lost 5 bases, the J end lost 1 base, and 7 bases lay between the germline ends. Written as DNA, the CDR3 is TGTGCCAGCAGCTCCTCCGGCACAGATACGCAGTATTTT. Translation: CASSSSGTDTQYF.

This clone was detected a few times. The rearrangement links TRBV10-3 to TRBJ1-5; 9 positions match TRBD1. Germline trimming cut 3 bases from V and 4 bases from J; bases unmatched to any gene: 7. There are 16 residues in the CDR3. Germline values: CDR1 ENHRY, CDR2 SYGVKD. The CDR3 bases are TGTGCCATCAGTGAATCCCCCGGGACAGGGAATCAGCCCCAGCATTTT. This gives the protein CAISESPGTGNQPQHF.